This is a list of T cell receptor beta chains from one sample in a study of cytomegalovirus exposure and HLA in healthy donors. TCRdb's table, derived via immunoSEQ multiplex PCR, lists solely in-frame clones and lacks some. The sample includes 200,000 to 250,000 clones, around 79% seen only once; the top ten take about 0.22%. The sample was PBMCs. The receptors were gathered from a girl aged 2 to 9 in good health and CMV-seronegative. The CDR3 runs from the conserved cysteine through the conserved F or W. D genes are given only for firm matches. Only some rows state a clone size, as once, few, many or a class for expanded clones.

D,size,J,V,DNA,CDR3
NA,NA,TRBJ2-5,TRBV30,TGTGCCTGGCACAAAGAGACCCAGTACTTC,CAWHKETQYF
NA,NA,TRBJ1-1,TRBV19,TGTGCCAGTAAAAGAGGACAGAGAAGTGGTGAAGCTTTCTTT,CASKRGQRSGEAFF
TRBD1,NA,TRBJ2-1,TRBV7-3,TGTGCCAGCAGCTTAGGGTGGGGGGACAGGGGAGCCAATGAGCAGTTCTTC,CASSLGWGDRGANEQFF
NA,NA,TRBJ2-6,TRBV6-1,TGTGCCAGCAGCTCGGTCTCTGGGGCCAACGTCCTGACTTTC,CASSSVSGANVLTF
TRBD2,few,TRBJ2-7,TRBV9,TGTGCCAGCAGCGTCTCCCTGGCTAGCGGGAGCGGAGAGCAGTACTTC,CASSVSLASGSGEQYF
NA,NA,TRBJ1-4,TRBV20-1,TGCAGTGCTAGATATAGCGAAAAACTGTTTTTT,CSARYSEKLFF
NA,NA,TRBJ1-1,TRBV6-1,TGTGCCAGCAGTGATGGGCAGGGGAGCACTGAAGCTTTCTTT,CASSDGQGSTEAFF
NA,NA,TRBJ2-7,TRBV13,TGTGCCAGCAGCTCTACAGGGTCCGAGCAGTACTTC,CASSSTGSEQYF
NA,NA,TRBJ1-2,TRBV10-3,TGTGCCATCACTCCCCGGGAGGCAGACTATGGCTACACCTTC,CAITPREADYGYTF
NA,NA,TRBJ2-1,TRBV9,TGTGCCAGCAGCGTAGCGGGGGCCTACAATGAGCAGTTCTTC,CASSVAGAYNEQFF
NA,NA,TRBJ2-3,TRBV13,TGTGCCAGCAGCTTACTCCAGTCAGTAGATACGCAGTATTTT,CASSLLQSVDTQYF
TRBD2,NA,TRBJ2-5,TRBV5-6,TGTGCCAGCAGGGAGGGACTAGCGGGAAGATACCAAGAGACCCAGTACTTC,CASREGLAGRYQETQYF
NA,NA,TRBJ1-5,TRBV10-1,TGCGCCAGCAGTGAGGGGCCCAATCAGCCCCAGCATTTT,CASSEGPNQPQHF
TRBD2,NA,TRBJ2-5,TRBV19,TGTGCCAGTATCGGGACTAGCGGGGGACAAGAGACCCAGTACTTC,CASIGTSGGQETQYF
NA,NA,TRBJ1-5,TRBV5-4,TGTGCCAGCAGCTTGGGCGGCATCAATCAGCCCCAGCATTTT,CASSLGGINQPQHF
TRBD2,NA,TRBJ2-2,TRBV4-1,TGCGCCAGCAGCCCGGGACTAGCGGGACTGAACACCGGGGAGCTGTTTTTT,CASSPGLAGLNTGELFF